Following are 15 T cell receptor beta chains from one sample sequenced in a study of blood T cell repertoires in COVID-19. The table came from immunoSEQ multiplex PCR; TCRdb's copy has only in-frame clones and leaves some out. The sample records 110,000 or so clones, around 84% being singletons. Sequencing was carried out using peripheral blood. The receptors derive from a human donor in a cohort sampled during active COVID-19.

V and J are TRBV7-3 and TRBJ2-2, with a weak D call TRBD1 (5 bases). Germline V gene data show CDR1 as SGHTA and CDR2 as FQGTGA. Trimming took 5 bases from V and 3 from J, leaving 10 bases between them. The CDR3 has 14 residues. CDR3 amino acids: CASSRRVDTGELFF. In DNA, the CDR3 is TGTGCCAGCAGCCGCAGGGTGGACACCGGGGAGCTGTTTTTT.

This chain joins TRBV5-4 and TRBJ2-5; 12 bases agree with TRBD2. The CDR3 spans 15 residues. The trim removed 4 bases at V and 3 bases at J, leaving 4 bases unmatched. Per the germline V gene, CDR1 is SGHNT and CDR2 is YYREEE (reference sequence). CDR3 nucleotide sequence: TGTGCCAGCAGCCCTAGACTAGCGGGGGAAGAGACCCAGTACTTC. It is translated as CASSPRLAGEETQYF.

V and J are TRBV13 and TRBJ2-2; TRBD1 matches at 9 bases. V trimming: 5 bases; J trimming: 5 bases; junction bases outside the gene matches: 3. The length of the CDR3 is 14 residues. Per germline, CDR1 PRHDT and CDR2 FYEKMQ (reference sequence). CDR3 nucleotide sequence: TGTGCCAGCAGCGCACAGGGGGCGACCGGGGAGCTGTTTTTT. As protein: CASSAQGATGELFF.

The chain employs TRBV29-1 and TRBJ1-2; TRBD1 agrees at 7 bases. The J segment lost 4 bases and the V segment lost 4 bases, leaving 6 bases of the junction unmatched. CDR1 SQVTM and CDR2 ANQGSEA come from the germline V gene. The CDR3 has 13 amino acids. The CDR3 region is CSVGDSRTYGYTF. DNA for the CDR3: TGCAGCGTTGGGGACAGCCGAACCTATGGCTACACCTTC. Looking up the rest from reference TRBV29-1 and TRBJ1-2 gives the full variable domain: SAVISQKPSRDICQRGTSLTIQCQVDSQVTMMFWYRQQPGQSLTLIATANQGSEATYESGFVIDKFPISRPNLTFSTLTVSNMSPEDSSIYLCSVGDSRTYGYTFGSGTRLTVV.

This chain joins TRBV11-2 and TRBJ2-4; D gene unclear. V lost 5 bases, J lost 0 bases, and 8 bases lay in between. CDR1 and CDR2 from the germline V gene are SGHAT and FQNNGV. CDR3 length: 14 residues. The CDR3 region has the DNA TGTGCCAGCAGCCCTAACCTAGCCAAAAACATTCAGTACTTC. Encoded protein: CASSPNLAKNIQYF.

This clone has a handful of counts. The V call is TRBV7-9, the J call TRBJ2-5; TRBD1 matches 8 bases. This CDR3 has 14 amino acids. J gave up 4 bases and V 7 bases, and 8 bases lay outside the gene matches. Germline V gene sequence: CDR1 SEHNR, CDR2 FQNEAQ (reference sequence). The DNA for the CDR3 is TGTGCCAGCATCCTTGACAGGGGTCGAGAGACCCAGTACTTC. This sequence encodes CASILDRGRETQYF.

V usage is TRBV5-1 and J usage is TRBJ2-3; the D gene is possibly TRBD2 (6 bases). The CDR3 totals 15 residues. The V end was cut by 0 bases, the J end by 4 bases, with 12 bases between. Germline V gene data show CDR1 as SGHRS and CDR2 as YFSETQ. The CDR3: CASSLGSRGSDTQYF. The CDR3 DNA sequence: TGCGCCAGCAGCTTGGGGTCCCGGGGGTCAGATACGCAGTATTTT.

The chain employs TRBV5-1 and TRBJ1-6, with TRBD1 identical over 7 bases. CDR1 and CDR2 from the germline V gene are SGHRS and YFSETQ. Losses at the gene ends were 4 bases for V and 6 bases for J; bases not matched to a gene: 7. The CDR3 loop spans 15 amino acids. CDR3 coding DNA: TGCGCCAGCAGCGTTACCGGGACAGTTAATTCACCCCTCCACTTT. As protein: CASSVTGTVNSPLHF.

The genes are TRBV30 and TRBJ1-3, with a possible D match to TRBD1 (5 bases). Germline V gives CDR1 GTSNPN, CDR2 SVGIG (reference sequence). CDR3 length equals 15 residues. The ends were cut back, 4 bases at V and 4 bases at J, with 17 bases in the middle. The CDR3: CAWIPGDGRGNTIYF. CDR3 DNA: TGTGCCTGGATCCCGGGGGACGGAAGAGGAAACACCATATATTTT.

The chain employs TRBV6-2 or TRBV6-3 and TRBJ2-1; the D is unclear. Germline V gene sequence: CDR1 MNHEY, CDR2 SVGEGT. V dropped 1 base and J dropped 7 bases, with 14 bases sitting between them. CDR3 length: 15 amino acids. CDR3 amino acids: CASSYWSSGWNEQFF. The CDR3 coding sequence is TGTGCCAGCAGTTACTGGTCTTCAGGATGGAATGAGCAGTTCTTC.

The chain recombines TRBV4-3 with TRBJ1-1, with TRBD1 identical over 9 bases. Germline-derived CDR1 and CDR2 are LGHNA and YSLEER. The CDR3 is 15 residues long. With 4 bases clipped from V and 4 bases from J, the junction kept 7 bases outside the gene matches. The CDR3 sequence: CASSPTGQGVTEAFF. The CDR3 DNA follows: TGCGCCAGCAGCCCGACGGGACAGGGCGTCACTGAAGCTTTCTTT.

The V gene is TRBV5-8, the J gene TRBJ2-3, with D possibly being TRBD2 (6 bases). Germline loops: CDR1 SGHTS, CDR2 YDEGEE. This CDR3 has 14 residues. Trimming stripped 3 bases from V and 4 bases from J, with 12 bases between. The DNA of the CDR3 is TGTGCCAGCAGCTACGGGAGTGGAGCAGATACGCAGTATTTT. Translated, it gives CASSYGSGADTQYF.

This clone occurred a few times. The chain combines TRBV6-5 with TRBJ1-1; D gene unclear. The V and J ends lost 5 bases and 1 base respectively, with 14 bases between them. The germline V gene has CDR1 MNHEY and CDR2 SVGAGI. The CDR3 spans 15 residues. CDR3 in amino acids: CASSPPTTRNTEAFF. CDR3 sequence (DNA): TGTGCCAGCAGTCCGCCGACAACTCGGAACACTGAAGCTTTCTTT.

The chain employs TRBV9 and TRBJ2-4; no clear D. V lost 3 bases and J lost 1, with 8 bases in between. This CDR3 is built from 14 residues. Germline CDR1 and CDR2: SGDLS and YYNGEE. The CDR3 here is CASSASMAKNIQYF. The CDR3 coding sequence is TGTGCCAGCAGCGCGAGTATGGCCAAAAACATTCAGTACTTC.

The chain combines TRBV4-3 with TRBJ2-7; D perhaps matches TRBD1 (6 bases). V lost 3 bases, J lost 2 bases, and 17 bases lay in between. Germline CDR1 and CDR2: LGHNA and YSLEER. There are 16 residues in the CDR3. CDR3 residues: CASSQYRDNPAYEQYF. The CDR3 nucleotides are TGCGCCAGCAGCCAGTACCGGGACAATCCCGCCTACGAGCAGTACTTC.